The 29 T cell receptor beta chains listed next were all sequenced from one sample in a study of beta chain features in type 1 diabetes. TCRB transcripts that were expressed got sequenced, as all of the isolated RNA had been reverse transcribed. Sequencing used immunoSEQ multiplex PCR; TCRdb keeps in-frame clones, though not all of them. The table records tens of thousands of clones, 50% of them present only once. The material sequenced was stem cell memory CD4+ T cells from blood. The receptors here all came from a woman aged 25 to 45 in good health.

This clone was seen just once. Its ends do not fully match the called genes, so a read error is possible. The rearrangement joins TRBV7-7 to TRBJ2-2, with a possible D match to TRBD2 (6 bases). The V gene's germline CDR1 is SSHAT and CDR2 FNYEAQ (reference sequence). This CDR3 is 14 amino acids long. The CDR3 coding sequence is TGTGCTAGCAGCTTATCGGGGGTCACCGGGGAGCTGTTTTTT. Its protein product is CASSLSGVTGELFF.

Written as DNA, the CDR3 is TGCGCCAGCAGCTTACAGGGGGATGAAGAGACCCAGTACTTC. It translates to CASSLQGDEETQYF. The V call is TRBV5-1, the J call TRBJ2-5; 8 bases are shared with TRBD1. V trimming: 2 bases; J trimming: 3 bases; junction bases outside the gene matches: 3. From germline, CDR1 is SGHRS and CDR2 YFSETQ. The CDR3 has 14 amino acids.

This clone occurred a few times. This chain links TRBV5-1 with TRBJ2-1; possible D gene TRBD2, 5 bases. This CDR3 region has 14 residues. V was shortened by 1 base and J by 3 bases, with 8 bases between the two germline ends. Germline CDR1 reads SGHRS; CDR2 reads YFSETQ. The CDR3 coding sequence is TGCGCCAGCAGCTTGACGGGAAACTACAATGAGCAGTTCTTC. It yields the protein CASSLTGNYNEQFF.

The rearrangement uses TRBV9 and TRBJ2-3; 7 bases align to TRBD2. Germline assignment: CDR1 SGDLS and CDR2 YYNGEE. Germline trimming cut 3 bases from V and 2 bases from J; bases unmatched to any gene: 6. The CDR3 is made up of 15 amino acids. CDR3 residues: CASSDSGTITDTQYF. CDR3 bases: TGTGCCAGCAGCGATTCCGGGACTATCACAGATACGCAGTATTTT.

The rearrangement links TRBV7-2 to TRBJ2-7; the D gene is possibly TRBD2 (6 bases). V was pared by 3 bases and J by 4 bases, with 13 bases between. The V gene's germline CDR1 is SGHTA and CDR2 FQGNSA. The CDR3 contains 14 residues. CDR3: CASSFGAGRYEQYF. The CDR3 DNA follows: TGTGCCAGCAGCTTTGGGGCGGGGAGGTACGAGCAGTACTTC.

The chain recombines TRBV7-3 with TRBJ2-2, with TRBD1 identical over 12 bases. The CDR3 consists of 15 residues. From germline, CDR1 is SGHTA and CDR2 FQGTGA. V lost 6 bases to trimming and J lost 6 bases; unmatched junction nucleotides: 5. CDR3 residues: CASRPGQGAPGELFF. As DNA, the CDR3 is TGTGCCAGCAGACCGGGACAGGGGGCGCCCGGGGAGCTGTTTTTT.

The V and J genes are TRBV5-6 and TRBJ2-1; TRBD2 matches 9 bases. V gave up 3 bases and J gave up 7 bases; unmatched junction bases: 11. The CDR3 totals 16 residues. From germline, CDR1 is SGHDT and CDR2 YYEEEE. CDR3 protein: CASSWAGLASRNEQFF. Here the CDR3 DNA reads TGTGCCAGCAGCTGGGCGGGACTAGCATCGAGGAATGAGCAGTTCTTC.

This clone occurred a few times. The chain employs TRBV2 and TRBJ2-1; 9 bases align to TRBD2. The CDR3 runs 14 residues. Trimming cost V 8 bases and J 6 bases; bases outside gene matches: 8. Germline loops: CDR1 SNHLY, CDR2 FYNNEI. The CDR3 is CASFRLAGSNEQFF. The CDR3 nucleotides are TGTGCCAGCTTCAGGCTAGCGGGATCCAATGAGCAGTTCTTC.

The rearrangement joins TRBV9 to TRBJ2-1, with TRBD2 matching over 13 bases. The CDR3 runs 15 residues. V shed 3 bases, J shed 5 bases, and the junction held 2 bases outside the gene matches. CDR1 is SGDLS, CDR2 YYNGEE, per germline. In nucleotides, the CDR3 is TGTGCCAGCAGCGGGGGACTAGCGGGAAACAATGAGCAGTTCTTC. It translates to CASSGGLAGNNEQFF.

The genes are TRBV7-3 and TRBJ2-1, with 13 bases fitting TRBD2. The CDR3 runs 15 residues. V shed 4 bases, J shed 12 bases, and the junction held 9 bases outside the gene matches. Germline CDR1 reads SGHTA; CDR2 reads FQGTGA. The CDR3 sequence is CASSSLAGGPSVQFF. The CDR3 bases are TGTGCCAGCAGCTCACTAGCGGGAGGGCCTAGTGTGCAGTTCTTC.

The chain employs TRBV28 and TRBJ1-2; D possibly corresponds to TRBD1 (6 bases). The CDR3 sequence is 14 residues long. V shed 3 bases and J shed 2 bases, with 10 bases lying between them. Germline CDR1 reads MDHEN; CDR2 reads SYDVKM. CDR3 sequence (DNA): TGTGCCAGCAGTTTGGGTCAGGGGAACTATGGCTACACCTTC. The encoded protein is CASSLGQGNYGYTF.

This clone was observed a handful of times. The rearrangement joins TRBV28 to TRBJ2-5; tentative D call: TRBD2 (6 bases). The V gene's germline CDR1 is MDHEN and CDR2 SYDVKM. The CDR3 contains 15 residues. Trimming pared 0 bases from V and 4 bases from J, leaving 12 bases between. The CDR3 protein is CASSLWELARETQYF. The CDR3 nucleotides read TGTGCCAGCAGTTTATGGGAACTAGCTAGAGAGACCCAGTACTTC. Using reference TRBV28 and TRBJ2-5 for the parts outside the CDR3, the full variable domain is DVKVTQSSRYLVKRTGEKVFLECVQDMDHENMFWYRQDPGLGLRLIYFSYDVKMKEKGDIPEGYSVSREKKERFSLILESASTNQTSMYLCASSLWELARETQYFGPGTRLLVL.

This chain links TRBV30 with TRBJ2-1; the D gene is possibly TRBD2 (5 bases). The CDR3 covers 14 residues. Trimming shortened V by 4 bases and J by 0 bases, and 10 bases separated the two germline ends. Germline V gene sequence: CDR1 GTSNPN, CDR2 SVGIG (reference sequence). CDR3 protein: CAWMAGNSYNEQFF. CDR3 DNA sequence: TGTGCCTGGATGGCGGGCAACTCCTACAATGAGCAGTTCTTC. The full variable domain, completed using reference TRBV30 and TRBJ2-1, is SQTIHQWPATLVQPVGSPLSLECTVEGTSNPNLYWYRQAAGRGLQLLFYSVGIGQISSEVPQNLSASRPQDRQFILSSKKLLLSDSGFYLCAWMAGNSYNEQFFGPGTRLTVL.

The table lists this clone with a few counts. The V gene is TRBV7-3, the J gene TRBJ2-2, with 9 bases identical to TRBD1. CDR1 and CDR2 (germline): SGHTA, FQGTGA. The CDR3 covers 16 residues. Trimming took 0 bases from V and 4 from J; bases not matched to a gene: 3. The CDR3 DNA reads as TGTGCCAGCAGCTTAACGGACAGGGGATCCACCGGGGAGCTGTTTTTT. Residues: CASSLTDRGSTGELFF.

V and J are TRBV5-1 and TRBJ2-1; TRBD1 matches 7 bases. CDR3 size: 15 residues. V trimming: 5 bases; J trimming: 9 bases; junction bases outside the gene matches: 14. Germline V gene sequence: CDR1 SGHRS, CDR2 YFSETQ. The CDR3 sequence is CASSPDRARIPEQFF. The CDR3 DNA reads as TGCGCCAGCAGTCCTGACAGGGCCAGAATCCCTGAGCAGTTCTTC.

This clone was seen more than once but under ten times. The chain uses TRBV10-3 and TRBJ2-3; D is unresolved. This CDR3 spans 13 amino acids. The germline V gene encodes CDR1 ENHRY and CDR2 SYGVKD. The V and J ends lost 6 bases and 4 bases respectively, with 11 bases between them. DNA of the CDR3: TGTGCCATCAGCGACTGGGTAGCAGATACGCAGTATTTT. This encodes CAISDWVADTQYF.

This rearrangement joins TRBV18 to TRBJ1-1, with a weak D call TRBD1 (6 bases). Trimming removed 3 bases at V and 8 bases at J, with 13 bases between. The CDR3 spans 13 residues. CDR1 is KGHSH and CDR2 is LQKENI in the germline V gene. As DNA, the CDR3 is TGTGCCAGCTCACCCACCCCCCAGGGGGAAGCTTTCTTT. It yields the protein CASSPTPQGEAFF.

In this sample, this clone turned up a few times. CDR3 DNA sequence: TGTGCCAGCAGCACTTACCTGGTGGGAGGGCCCATCGCAGATACGCAGTATTTT. Residues: CASSTYLVGGPIADTQYF. The V call is TRBV4-2, the J call TRBJ2-3, with 7 bases that match TRBD2. The CDR3 extends over 18 amino acids. Germline CDR1 LGHNA, CDR2 YNFKEQ. J lost 4 bases, V lost 5 bases, and 18 bases had no gene match.

This clone has a handful of counts. J is TRBJ2-7 and V is TRBV7-3, with D possibly TRBD1 on 6 matching bases. The CDR3 length is 15 residues. Trimming removed 2 bases at V and 6 bases at J, with 17 bases between. Germline CDR1 SGHTA, CDR2 FQGTGA. CDR3 loop: CASSLDTGRFGEQYF. CDR3 DNA: TGTGCCAGCAGCTTAGATACAGGGCGTTTCGGCGAGCAGTACTTC.

The CDR3 is CSVAPGQGYEQYF. In nucleotides, the CDR3 is TGCAGCGTGGCTCCGGGACAGGGCTACGAGCAGTACTTC. The chain is built from TRBV29-1 and TRBJ2-7, with 9 bases matching TRBD1. V dropped 6 bases and J dropped 3; count of bases not matched to a gene: 6. The V gene's germline CDR1 is SQVTM and CDR2 ANQGSEA. The CDR3 has 13 residues.

The chain recombines TRBV5-1 with TRBJ2-1, with TRBD2 identical over 9 bases. Per germline, CDR1 SGHRS and CDR2 YFSETQ. This CDR3 has 16 residues. After removal of 4 bases from V and 9 bases from J, the junction contained 14 bases not matched to a gene. The CDR3 region is CASSQGLAEMGGEQFF. CDR3 sequence (DNA): TGCGCCAGCAGCCAGGGACTAGCAGAAATGGGGGGTGAGCAGTTCTTC.

This clone was picked up a small number of times. The sample carries other DNA sequences with the same CDR3. This chain links TRBV19 with TRBJ1-1, with 7 bases matching TRBD1. The CDR3 consists of 16 residues. Trimming took 11 bases from V and 3 from J; bases not matched to a gene: 18. CDR1 LNHDA and CDR2 SQIVND come from the germline V gene (reference sequence). The CDR3 protein is CAGRGTVSTRDTEAFF. CDR3 bases: TGTGCCGGCCGCGGGACAGTCTCCACTCGGGACACTGAAGCTTTCTTT. The complete variable domain, with remaining parts taken from reference TRBV19 and TRBJ1-1, reads DGGITQSPKYLFRKEGQNVTLSCEQNLNHDAMYWYRQDPGQGLRLIYYSQIVNDFQKGDIAEGYSVSREKKESFPLTVTSAQKNPTAFYLCAGRGTVSTRDTEAFFGQGTRLTVV.

The chain is built from TRBV28 and TRBJ2-3, with 11 bases fitting TRBD1. Germline V gene lookup returns CDR1 MDHEN and CDR2 SYDVKM. The CDR3 covers 16 residues. The junction had 7 bases not matched to a gene; V was cut back by 5 bases and J by 3 bases. The chain's CDR3 is CASSQWTGGGTDTQYF. In DNA, the CDR3 is TGTGCCAGCAGTCAGTGGACAGGGGGCGGTACAGATACGCAGTATTTT.

The chain links TRBV6-1 to TRBJ1-1; D might be TRBD1 (5 bases). The germline V and J ends were trimmed by 3 bases and 0 bases, with 8 bases remaining between them. This CDR3 comprises 14 residues. Per the germline V gene, CDR1 is MNHNS and CDR2 is SASEGT. The CDR3 here is CASSDRGMNTEAFF. The CDR3 region has the DNA TGTGCCAGCAGTGACCGGGGGATGAACACTGAAGCTTTCTTT.

The chain links TRBV7-9 to TRBJ2-2, with 15 bases identical to TRBD2. This CDR3 region has 19 residues. The germline gives CDR1 SEHNR, CDR2 FQNEAQ (reference sequence). Germline trimming cut 5 bases from V and 6 bases from J; bases unmatched to any gene: 13. The CDR3 DNA is TGTGCCAGCAGCCCCCAAACCCGGACTAGCGGGAGGGCCGCCGGGGAGCTGTTTTTT. Its protein product is CASSPQTRTSGRAAGELFF.

The chain links TRBV19 to TRBJ2-4; 13 bases align to TRBD2. The V gene end was trimmed by 3 bases and the J gene end by 3 bases; junction bases not matched to a gene: 14. This CDR3 region has 20 residues. The germline CDR1 and CDR2 sequences are LNHDA and SQIVND (reference sequence). The CDR3 DNA reads as TGTGCCAGTAGTATCAGCTCACTAGCGGGAGGGCCATTTGTCAAAAACATTCAGTACTTC. This gives the protein CASSISSLAGGPFVKNIQYF. The full variable domain, its missing parts supplied by reference TRBV19 and TRBJ2-4, is DGGITQSPKYLFRKEGQNVTLSCEQNLNHDAMYWYRQDPGQGLRLIYYSQIVNDFQKGDIAEGYSVSREKKESFPLTVTSAQKNPTAFYLCASSISSLAGGPFVKNIQYFGAGTRLSVL.

The chain joins TRBV29-1 to TRBJ2-5; the D gene is possibly TRBD1 (6 bases). Germline CDR1 and CDR2: SQVTM and ANQGSEA. The CDR3 is 18 amino acids. Between the trimmed V and J ends, which lost 8 bases and 0 bases, there was a span of 28 bases. DNA of the CDR3: TGCAGCACGCCGAGGGAAACGGGACACGCATCCTACCAAGAGACCCAGTACTTC. Translation: CSTPRETGHASYQETQYF.

The gene calls are TRBV7-2 and TRBJ2-2; possibly TRBD2 for D (5 bases). Trimming shortened V by 2 bases and J by 3 bases, and 7 bases separated the two germline ends. The germline CDR1 and CDR2 sequences are SGHTA and FQGNSA. This CDR3 is 14 amino acids long. CDR3 nucleotides: TGTGCCAGCAGCTTACAACTAGACACCGGGGAGCTGTTTTTT. Encoded protein: CASSLQLDTGELFF. The full variable domain, completed using reference TRBV7-2 and TRBJ2-2, is GAGVSQSPSNKVTEKGKDVELRCDPISGHTALYWYRQSLGQGLEFLIYFQGNSAPDKSGLPSDRFSAERTGGSVSTLTIQRTQQEDSAVYLCASSLQLDTGELFFGEGSRLTVL.

The chain has TRBV2 and TRBJ1-2; D is undetermined. Germline V gene data show CDR1 as SNHLY and CDR2 as FYNNEI. Deletions cut 4 bases from V and 5 bases from J, with 14 bases between. The CDR3 spans 14 residues. The CDR3 DNA reads TGTGCCAGCAGTGTAGGTCCAACGGGGTATGGCTACACCTTC. Its translation: CASSVGPTGYGYTF.